This T cell receptor beta chain was retrieved from a study of blood T cell repertoires in COVID-19. Repertoires were generated with immunoSEQ multiplex PCR, while TCRdb's copy carries only in-frame clones and drops some. The table includes 250,000 to 350,000 clones, around 90% detected once. The trim removed 4 bases at V and 10 bases at J, leaving 10 bases unmatched. The CDR3 is 14 residues long. Germline lookup yields CDR1 KGHSH and CDR2 LQKENI. V is TRBV18 and J is TRBJ2-1, with 7 positions matching TRBD1. Sequenced sample: peripheral blood. The sequence came from a man aged 18 to 29 with active or convalescent COVID-19. In nucleotides, the CDR3 is TGTGCCAGCTCACGCCGGGACAGTCTCAGAGAGCAGTTCTTC. It codes for CASSRRDSLREQFF.